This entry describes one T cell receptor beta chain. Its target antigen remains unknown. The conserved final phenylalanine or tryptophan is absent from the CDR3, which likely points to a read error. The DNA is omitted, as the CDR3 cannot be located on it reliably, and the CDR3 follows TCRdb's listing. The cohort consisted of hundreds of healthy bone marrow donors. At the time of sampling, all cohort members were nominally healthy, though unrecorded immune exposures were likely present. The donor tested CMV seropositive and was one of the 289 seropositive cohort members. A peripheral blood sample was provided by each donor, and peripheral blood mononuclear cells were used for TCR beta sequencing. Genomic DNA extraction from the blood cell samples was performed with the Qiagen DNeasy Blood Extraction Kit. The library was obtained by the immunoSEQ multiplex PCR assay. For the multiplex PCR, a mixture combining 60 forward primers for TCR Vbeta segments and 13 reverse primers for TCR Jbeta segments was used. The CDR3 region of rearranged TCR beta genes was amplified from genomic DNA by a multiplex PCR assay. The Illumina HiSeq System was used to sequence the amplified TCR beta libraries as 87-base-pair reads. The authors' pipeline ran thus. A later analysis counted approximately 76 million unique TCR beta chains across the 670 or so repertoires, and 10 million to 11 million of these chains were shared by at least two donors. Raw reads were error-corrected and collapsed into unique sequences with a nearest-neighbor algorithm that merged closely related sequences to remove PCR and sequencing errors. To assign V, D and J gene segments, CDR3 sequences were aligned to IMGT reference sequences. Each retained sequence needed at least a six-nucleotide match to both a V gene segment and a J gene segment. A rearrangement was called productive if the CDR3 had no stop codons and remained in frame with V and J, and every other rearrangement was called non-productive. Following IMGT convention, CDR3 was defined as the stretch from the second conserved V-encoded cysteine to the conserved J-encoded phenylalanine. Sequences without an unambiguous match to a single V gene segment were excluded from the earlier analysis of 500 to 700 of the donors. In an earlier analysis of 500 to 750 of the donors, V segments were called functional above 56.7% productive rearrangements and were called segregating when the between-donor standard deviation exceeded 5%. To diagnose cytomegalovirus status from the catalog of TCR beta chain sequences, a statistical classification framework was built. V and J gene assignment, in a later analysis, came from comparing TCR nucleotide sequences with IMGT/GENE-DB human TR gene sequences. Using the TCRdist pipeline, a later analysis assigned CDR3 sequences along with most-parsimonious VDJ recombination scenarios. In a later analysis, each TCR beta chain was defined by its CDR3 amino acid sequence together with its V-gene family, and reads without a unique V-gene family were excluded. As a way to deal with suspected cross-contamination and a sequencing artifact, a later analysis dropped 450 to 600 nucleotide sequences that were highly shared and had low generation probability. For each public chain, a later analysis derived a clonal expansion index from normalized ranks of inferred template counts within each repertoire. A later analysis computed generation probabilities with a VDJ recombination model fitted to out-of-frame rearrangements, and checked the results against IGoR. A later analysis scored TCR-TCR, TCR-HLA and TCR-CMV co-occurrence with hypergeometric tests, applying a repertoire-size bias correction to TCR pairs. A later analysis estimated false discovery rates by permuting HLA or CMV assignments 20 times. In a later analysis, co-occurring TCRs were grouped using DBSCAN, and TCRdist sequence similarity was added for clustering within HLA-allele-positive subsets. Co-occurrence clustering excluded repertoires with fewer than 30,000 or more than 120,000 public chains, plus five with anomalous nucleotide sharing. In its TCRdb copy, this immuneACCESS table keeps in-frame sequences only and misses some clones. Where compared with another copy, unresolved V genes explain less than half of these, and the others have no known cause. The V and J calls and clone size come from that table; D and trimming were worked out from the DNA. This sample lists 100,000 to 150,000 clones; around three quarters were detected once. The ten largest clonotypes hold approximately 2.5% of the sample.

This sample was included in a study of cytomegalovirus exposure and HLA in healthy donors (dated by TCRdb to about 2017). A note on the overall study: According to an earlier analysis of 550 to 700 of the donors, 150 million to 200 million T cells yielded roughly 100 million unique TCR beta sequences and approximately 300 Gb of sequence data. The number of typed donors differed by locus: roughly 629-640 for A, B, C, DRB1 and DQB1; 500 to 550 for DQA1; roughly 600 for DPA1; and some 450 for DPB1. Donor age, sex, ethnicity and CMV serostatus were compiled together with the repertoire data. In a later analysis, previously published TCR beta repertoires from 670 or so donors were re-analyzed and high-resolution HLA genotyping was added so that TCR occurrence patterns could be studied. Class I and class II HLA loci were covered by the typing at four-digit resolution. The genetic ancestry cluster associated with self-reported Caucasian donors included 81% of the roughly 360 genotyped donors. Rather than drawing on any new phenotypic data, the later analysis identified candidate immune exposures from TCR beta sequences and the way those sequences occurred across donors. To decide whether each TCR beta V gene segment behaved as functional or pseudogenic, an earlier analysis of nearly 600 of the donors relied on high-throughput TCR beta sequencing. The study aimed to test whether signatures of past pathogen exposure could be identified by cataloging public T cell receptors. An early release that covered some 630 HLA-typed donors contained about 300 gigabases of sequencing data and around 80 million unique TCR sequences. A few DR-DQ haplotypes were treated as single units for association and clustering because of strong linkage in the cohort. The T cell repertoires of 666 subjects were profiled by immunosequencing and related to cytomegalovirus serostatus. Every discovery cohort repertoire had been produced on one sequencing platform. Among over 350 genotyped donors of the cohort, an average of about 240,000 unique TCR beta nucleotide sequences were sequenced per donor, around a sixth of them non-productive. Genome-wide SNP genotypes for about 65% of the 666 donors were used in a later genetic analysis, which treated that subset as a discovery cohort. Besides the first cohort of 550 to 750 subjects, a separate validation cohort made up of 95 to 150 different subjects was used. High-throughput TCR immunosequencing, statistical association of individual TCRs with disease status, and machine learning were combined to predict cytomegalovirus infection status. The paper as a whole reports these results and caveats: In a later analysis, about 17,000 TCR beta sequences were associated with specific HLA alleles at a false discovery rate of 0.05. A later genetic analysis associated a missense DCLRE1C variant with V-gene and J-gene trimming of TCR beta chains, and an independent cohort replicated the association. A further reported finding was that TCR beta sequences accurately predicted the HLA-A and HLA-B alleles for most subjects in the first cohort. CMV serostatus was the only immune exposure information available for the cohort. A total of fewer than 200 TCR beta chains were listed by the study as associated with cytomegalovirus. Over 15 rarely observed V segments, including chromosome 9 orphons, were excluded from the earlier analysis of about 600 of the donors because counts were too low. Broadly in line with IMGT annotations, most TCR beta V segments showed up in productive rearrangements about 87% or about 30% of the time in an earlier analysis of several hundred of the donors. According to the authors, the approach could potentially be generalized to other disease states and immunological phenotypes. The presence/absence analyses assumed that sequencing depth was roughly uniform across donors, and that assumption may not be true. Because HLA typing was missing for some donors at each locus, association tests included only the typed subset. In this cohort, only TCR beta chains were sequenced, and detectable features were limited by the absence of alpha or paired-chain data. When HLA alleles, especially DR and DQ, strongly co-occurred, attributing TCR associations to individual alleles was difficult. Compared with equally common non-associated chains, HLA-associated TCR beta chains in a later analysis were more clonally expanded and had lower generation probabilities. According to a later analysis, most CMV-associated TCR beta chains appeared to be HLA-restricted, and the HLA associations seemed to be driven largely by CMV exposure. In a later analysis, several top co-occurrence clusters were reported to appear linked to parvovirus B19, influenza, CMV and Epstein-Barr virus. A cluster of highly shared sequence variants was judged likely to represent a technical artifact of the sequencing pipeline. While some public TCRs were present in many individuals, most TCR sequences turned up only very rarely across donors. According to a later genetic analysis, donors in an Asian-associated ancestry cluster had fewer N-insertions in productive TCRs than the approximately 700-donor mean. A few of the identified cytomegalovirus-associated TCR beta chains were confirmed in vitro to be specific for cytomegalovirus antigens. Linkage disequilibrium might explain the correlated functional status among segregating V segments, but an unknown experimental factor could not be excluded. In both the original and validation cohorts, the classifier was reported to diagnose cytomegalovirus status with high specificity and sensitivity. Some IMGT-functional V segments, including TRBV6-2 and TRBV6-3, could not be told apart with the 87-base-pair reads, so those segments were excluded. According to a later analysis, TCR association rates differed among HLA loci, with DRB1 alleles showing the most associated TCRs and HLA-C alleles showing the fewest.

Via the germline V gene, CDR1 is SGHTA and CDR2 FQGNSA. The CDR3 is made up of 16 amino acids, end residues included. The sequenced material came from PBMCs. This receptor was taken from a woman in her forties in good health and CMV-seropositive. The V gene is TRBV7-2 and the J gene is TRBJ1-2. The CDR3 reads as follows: CASSPHRGKTPYGHTL.